These 26 T cell receptor beta chains were sequenced from one sample in a study of T cell repertoires in cytomegalovirus infection (dated by TCRdb to about 2019). Their antigens are not known. The treatment or condition label here, explained by the study, means: in vitro stimulation with specific CMV peptide epitopes to enrich CMV-specific T cells. Sequencing instrument: Illumina HiSeq 1500. TCRdb trimmed the raw reads at Q25, called clones with MiXCR and kept productive beta chains. Every entry covers one CDR3 protein and lists the most common genes and DNA from its rows. Recorded for this sample are 800,000 to 950,000 distinct CDR3 sequences; over 25% of them occurred a single time. The top ten constitute roughly 12% of the sample. Source: cultured CD8+ T cells from PBMCs, taken from culture after CMV antigen stimulation. These receptor sequences come from a human donor in good health (CMV status not recorded). Some clones in this sample may be carry-over from other donors' samples.

This clonotype occurred a few times. The V and J genes are TRBV7-9 and TRBJ2-3; D perhaps matches TRBD2 (5 bases). Trimming took 1 base from V and 3 from J, leaving 14 bases between them. Germline V gene sequence: CDR1 SEHNR, CDR2 FQNEAQ (reference sequence). The length of the CDR3 is 16 residues. Written as DNA, the CDR3 is TGTGCCAGCAGCTTAGTGGGAACGGGGTGGACAGATACGCAGTATTTT. It yields the protein CASSLVGTGWTDTQYF.

The chain couples TRBV5-6 to TRBJ1-2; perhaps TRBD1 as D (5 bases). CDR1 SGHDT and CDR2 YYEEEE come from the germline V gene. V was trimmed by 2 bases and J by 3 bases, leaving 11 bases between them. This CDR3 comprises 14 residues. The CDR3 DNA sequence: TGTGCCAGCAGCTTCACCGACAGAGACTATGGCTACACCTTC. It yields the protein CASSFTDRDYGYTF.

This clonotype came up many times. The chain couples TRBV7-6 to TRBJ1-1; 7 nucleotides align to TRBD1. After removal of 6 bases from V and 4 bases from J, the junction contained 2 bases not matched to a gene. The germline V gene encodes CDR1 SGHVS and CDR2 FNYEAQ. This CDR3 region has 12 residues. The CDR3 DNA follows: TGTGCCAGCAGTGACAGGGTCACTGAAGCTTTCTTT. Translated, it gives CASSDRVTEAFF.

This clonotype was detected ten times or more. The chain uses TRBV6-2 or TRBV6-3 and TRBJ2-1; TRBD2 agrees at 8 bases. Trimming cost V 6 bases and J 4 bases; bases outside gene matches: 5. Germline V gene data show CDR1 as MNHEY and CDR2 as SVGEGT. This CDR3 has 14 amino acids. The CDR3 DNA follows: TGTGCCAGCAGGAGCGGGGGAACGTACAATGAGCAGTTCTTC. Protein product: CASRSGGTYNEQFF.

This chain joins TRBV18 and TRBJ1-2; the D is unclear. Germline V gene data show CDR1 as KGHSH and CDR2 as LQKENI. The CDR3 has 17 amino acids. The germline V and J ends were trimmed by 3 bases and 0 bases, with 17 bases remaining between them. In nucleotides, the CDR3 is TGTGCCAGCTCACCGAGGAATAGAGAGACCTCTAACTATGGCTACACCTTC. Its protein is CASSPRNRETSNYGYTF.

This chain joins TRBV7-9 and TRBJ1-2, with TRBD1 matching over 10 bases. Unmatched junction bases numbered 6, after V lost 4 bases and J lost 7 bases. The length of the CDR3 is 14 residues. In germline, CDR1 is SEHNR, CDR2 FQNEAQ (reference sequence). The DNA of the CDR3 is TGTGCCAGCAGCTCGGACAGGGGGACAGGTGGCTACACCTTC. Translation: CASSSDRGTGGYTF. Variable domain in full (rest from reference TRBV7-9 and TRBJ1-2): DTGVSQNPRHKITKRGQNVTFRCDPISEHNRLYWYRQTLGQGPEFLTYFQNEAQLEKSRLLSDRFSAERPKGSFSTLEIQRTEQGDSAMYLCASSSDRGTGGYTFGSGTRLTVV.

This clonotype was counted between two and nine times. The chain has TRBV19 and TRBJ1-1; D uncertain. The germline CDR1 and CDR2 sequences are LNHDA and SQIVND (reference sequence). The germline V and J ends were trimmed by 7 bases and 5 bases, with 11 bases remaining between them. The CDR3 length is 12 residues. The CDR3 sequence is CASKIGRTEAFF. The CDR3 nucleotides read TGTGCCAGTAAAATTGGGCGTACTGAAGCTTTCTTT.

This clonotype was picked up a small number of times. This chain links TRBV6-2 or TRBV6-3 with TRBJ1-2; no clear D. Trimming stripped 0 bases from V and 1 base from J, with 9 bases between. CDR1 and CDR2 (germline): MNHEY, SVGEGT. This CDR3 is built from 15 residues. The CDR3 bases are TGTGCCAGCAGTTACTCGCTAGACCGTAACTATGGCTACACCTTC. As protein: CASSYSLDRNYGYTF.

This clonotype has a count of ten or more. This chain links TRBV7-8 with TRBJ2-5; 7 bases are shared with TRBD2. V was pared by 5 bases and J by 4 bases, with 13 bases of the junction left unmatched. Looked up from germline, CDR1 is SGHVS and CDR2 is FQNEAQ. The CDR3 sequence is 16 residues long. The CDR3: CASSIGDYYVLETQYF. Written as DNA, the CDR3 is TGTGCCAGCAGCATCGGGGACTATTACGTTTTAGAGACCCAGTACTTC. Combining the CDR3 with reference TRBV7-8 and TRBJ2-5 gives the whole variable domain GAGVSQSPRYKVAKRGQDVALRCDPISGHVSLFWYQQALGQGPEFLTYFQNEAQLDKSGLPSDRFFAERPEGSVSTLKIQRTQQEDSAVYLCASSIGDYYVLETQYFGPGTRLLVL.

This chain links TRBV19 with TRBJ2-1; 8 nucleotides align to TRBD2. The CDR3 consists of 14 residues. Trimming took 8 bases from V and 5 from J; bases not matched to a gene: 8. The V gene's germline CDR1 is LNHDA and CDR2 SQIVND (reference sequence). CDR3 amino acids: CASVDRGGDNEQFF. The CDR3, as DNA: TGTGCCAGTGTGGATCGGGGGGGCGACAATGAGCAGTTCTTC.

Concerning this clonotype itself: A clone one base away is much larger, so this may be a read error. This CDR3 reads CASSFGAGFQPQYF. As DNA, the CDR3 is TGTGCCAGCAGTTTTGGGGCAGGGTTTCAGCCCCAGTATTTT. V gene TRBV12-3 or TRBV12-4 combines with J gene TRBJ1-5; weak D call: TRBD1 (5 bases). Gene TRBJ2-3 matches the end of the DNA better, so the J call may be wrong. This CDR3 comprises 14 residues.

The V call is TRBV7-9, the J call TRBJ2-1; D is possibly TRBD2 (7 bases). The CDR3 runs 15 residues. The ends were cut back, 2 bases at V and 5 bases at J, with 13 bases in the middle. The germline V gene has CDR1 SEHNR and CDR2 FQNEAQ (reference sequence). The CDR3 sequence is CASSLPGGYNNEQFF. Here the CDR3 DNA reads TGTGCCAGCAGCTTACCGGGGGGCTACAACAATGAGCAGTTCTTC.

This clonotype was counted between two and nine times. This sequence joins TRBV3-1 and TRBJ2-3; 7 nucleotides agree with TRBD1. CDR3 length: 15 residues. The germline V gene encodes CDR1 LGHDT and CDR2 YNNKEL (reference sequence). V trimming: 2 bases; J trimming: 4 bases; junction bases outside the gene matches: 6. The CDR3 loop is CASSQFSQGADTQYF. CDR3 DNA: TGTGCCAGCAGCCAATTTTCCCAGGGGGCAGATACGCAGTATTTT.

A few counts support this clonotype. The CDR3 loop is CASSGGGKLFF. DNA of the CDR3: TGTGCCAGCAGTGGCGGGGGGAAACTGTTTTTT. This sequence joins TRBV7-2 and TRBJ1-4; TRBD1 is a possible D gene (5 bases). The CDR3 is made up of 11 amino acids. Between the trimmed V and J ends, which lost 6 bases and 11 bases, there was a span of 10 bases. Germline values: CDR1 SGHTA, CDR2 FQGNSA.

The chain is built from TRBV4-3 and TRBJ2-1, with 10 bases aligning to TRBD2. Looked up from germline, CDR1 is LGHNA and CDR2 is YSLEER. The V gene end was trimmed by 3 bases and the J gene end by 2 bases; junction bases not matched to a gene: 4. The length of the CDR3 is 16 residues. CDR3 in amino acids: CASSHTAGGPYNEQFF. Here the CDR3 DNA reads TGCGCCAGCAGCCATACAGCGGGGGGGCCCTACAATGAGCAGTTCTTC.

This clonotype showed up just a few times. The V and J genes are TRBV5-1 and TRBJ2-1; 9 positions match TRBD2. V shed 1 base and J 3 bases; nucleotides not matched to a gene: 5. The CDR3 has 16 amino acids. Germline V gene data show CDR1 as SGHRS and CDR2 as YFSETQ. In DNA form, the CDR3 reads TGCGCCAGCAGCTTGTCGGCGCGGGGGGGCTACAATGAGCAGTTCTTC. Protein sequence: CASSLSARGGYNEQFF.

This clonotype was counted ten times or more. V is TRBV7-9 and J is TRBJ1-1; 7 nucleotides line up with TRBD1. Germline values: CDR1 SEHNR, CDR2 FQNEAQ (reference sequence). The junction had 3 bases not matched to a gene; V was cut back by 6 bases and J by 5 bases. The CDR3 totals 12 residues. This CDR3 reads CASSSRGTEAFF. The DNA for the CDR3 is TGTGCCAGCAGTAGCAGGGGGACTGAAGCTTTCTTT.

The CDR3 DNA reads as TGTGCCAGCAGTTACACCCCTCCCGGGACAGGGGGCCGCTACGAGCAGTACGTC. Its translation is CASSYTPPGTGGRYEQYV. The rearrangement joins TRBV6-6 to TRBJ2-7; 12 bases match TRBD1. Germline CDR1 is MNHNY and CDR2 is SVGAGI (reference sequence). The CDR3 has 18 residues. J gave up 3 bases and V 2 bases, and 11 bases lay outside the gene matches.

This rearrangement joins TRBV19 to TRBJ2-1; the match to TRBD1 covers 9 bases. This CDR3 is built from 17 residues. Germline assignment: CDR1 LNHDA and CDR2 SQIVND (reference sequence). V shed 5 bases, J shed 2 bases, and the junction held 10 bases outside the gene matches. This CDR3 is CASSYSGTGNPYNEQFF. The CDR3 DNA follows: TGTGCCAGTAGTTACTCCGGGACAGGGAACCCCTACAATGAGCAGTTCTTC. Supplemented by reference TRBV19 and TRBJ2-1, the full variable domain reads DGGITQSPKYLFRKEGQNVTLSCEQNLNHDAMYWYRQDPGQGLRLIYYSQIVNDFQKGDIAEGYSVSREKKESFPLTVTSAQKNPTAFYLCASSYSGTGNPYNEQFFGPGTRLTVL.

The sample holds a few counts of this clonotype. CDR3 bases: TGTGCCAGCAGCCAAGATGTAGCGGGGGGGTCCTACAATGAGCAGTTCTTC. It encodes CASSQDVAGGSYNEQFF. The chain recombines TRBV4-2 with TRBJ2-1; the match to TRBD2 covers 11 bases. Germline V gene sequence: CDR1 LGHNA, CDR2 YNFKEQ. The CDR3 is 17 amino acids. J gave up 1 base and V 0 bases, and 2 bases lay outside the gene matches.

This clonotype was seen a handful of times. The chain employs TRBV19 and TRBJ2-3; D is perhaps TRBD1 (6 bases). The CDR3 spans 17 residues. In germline, CDR1 is LNHDA, CDR2 SQIVND (reference sequence). Trimming took 3 bases from V and 0 from J, leaving 16 bases between them. This CDR3 is CASSMVGAANSTDTQYF. CDR3 DNA sequence: TGTGCCAGTAGTATGGTGGGGGCAGCTAATAGCACAGATACGCAGTATTTT.

This clonotype was counted ten times or more. V gene TRBV5-4 combines with J gene TRBJ2-1; D gene uncertain. The CDR3 totals 16 residues. Germline CDR1 is SGHNT and CDR2 is YYREEE (reference sequence). The V gene lost 0 bases and the J gene lost 0 bases, with 10 bases spanning the gap. For the CDR3, the DNA is TGTGCCAGCAGCTTGGAGGGCGGTAACTCCTACAATGAGCAGTTCTTC. It translates to CASSLEGGNSYNEQFF.

This clonotype was detected only a few times. The chain links TRBV29-1 to TRBJ2-5, with D uncertain. This CDR3 comprises 13 residues. V gave up 4 bases and J gave up 1 base, with 10 bases separating them. Germline lookup yields CDR1 SQVTM and CDR2 ANQGSEA. The CDR3 protein is CSVVVAAQETQYF. Written as DNA, the CDR3 is TGCAGCGTTGTCGTCGCAGCCCAAGAGACCCAGTACTTC.

The genes are TRBV7-8 and TRBJ1-2; D not resolved. From germline, CDR1 is SGHVS and CDR2 FQNEAQ. The CDR3 totals 13 residues. CDR3 DNA sequence: TGTGCGTCCACGGAAGGAGAGAGCTATGGCTACACCTTC. It is translated as CASTEGESYGYTF. Based on the CDR3 plus reference TRBV7-8 and TRBJ1-2, the full variable domain is GAGVSQSPRYKVAKRGQDVALRCDPISGHVSLFWYQQALGQGPEFLTYFQNEAQLDKSGLPSDRFFAERPEGSVSTLKIQRTQQEDSAVYLCASTEGESYGYTFGSGTRLTVV.

V usage is TRBV27 and J usage is TRBJ1-6; D gene unclear. The CDR3 length is 15 residues. V was pared by 2 bases and J by 0 bases, with 5 bases between. Germline V gene lookup returns CDR1 MNHEY and CDR2 SMNVEV (reference sequence). Here the CDR3 reads CASSLLSSYNSPLHF. The CDR3 region has the DNA TGTGCCAGCAGTTTACTGAGCTCCTATAATTCACCCCTCCACTTT.

This clonotype was observed a handful of times. V usage is TRBV9 and J usage is TRBJ1-5; TRBD1 is a possible D gene (6 bases). V was cut by 4 bases and J by 6 bases, with 17 bases left in between. CDR1 is SGDLS and CDR2 is YYNGEE in the germline V gene. This CDR3 contains 15 residues. CDR3 residues: CASSPRQDEGQPQHF. The CDR3 nucleotides are TGTGCCAGCAGCCCTCGACAGGATGAAGGTCAGCCCCAGCATTTT.